The 10 T cell receptor beta chains below were found in one sample sequenced in a study of blood T cell repertoires in COVID-19. Data came from immunoSEQ multiplex PCR; TCRdb stores just in-frame clones and leaves some out. The sample lists roughly 150,000 clones, 75% to 80% occurring once. The sample consisted of peripheral blood. The receptor source for this set is a woman older than 75 with acute or convalescent COVID-19.

This clone was detected a few times. The chain links TRBV19 to TRBJ1-1; TRBD1 is a possible D gene (5 bases). V lost 6 bases, J lost 0 bases, and 8 bases lay in between. The CDR3 length is 13 residues. CDR1 and CDR2 (germline): LNHDA, SQIVND (reference sequence). CDR3 sequence reads: CASSTTVNTEAFF. DNA for the CDR3: TGTGCCAGTAGCACGACAGTGAACACTGAAGCTTTCTTT.

The chain recombines TRBV19 with TRBJ2-3, with D possibly being TRBD2 (5 bases). With 5 bases removed from V and 1 base from J, the gap between germline ends came to 13 bases. The CDR3 contains 15 residues. CDR1 is LNHDA and CDR2 is SQIVND in the germline V gene (reference sequence). The CDR3 loop reads CASSGAGGGTDTQYF. CDR3 coding DNA: TGTGCCAGTAGTGGCGCGGGTGGCGGCACAGATACGCAGTATTTT.

V is TRBV5-1 and J is TRBJ2-1; 9 bases agree with TRBD1. This CDR3 has 15 amino acids. Unmatched junction bases numbered 0, after V lost 0 bases and J lost 2 bases. In germline, CDR1 is SGHRS, CDR2 YFSETQ. The CDR3 region has the DNA TGCGCCAGCAGCTTGGGGACAGGGGCCTACAATGAGCAGTTCTTC. Its translation is CASSLGTGAYNEQFF.

The V gene is TRBV2, the J gene TRBJ1-5; D uncertain. CDR1 SNHLY and CDR2 FYNNEI come from the germline V gene. The CDR3 has 15 amino acids. Trimming cost V 6 bases and J 4 bases, with 16 bases left between them. The CDR3 protein is CASRYSEGDNQPQHF. The CDR3 region has the DNA TGTGCCAGCAGGTACTCTGAGGGTGATAATCAGCCCCAGCATTTT.

The genes are TRBV2 and TRBJ2-2; 11 nucleotides line up with TRBD2. The germline CDR1 and CDR2 sequences are SNHLY and FYNNEI. CDR3 length: 15 amino acids. Trimming at V came to 6 bases and at J to 1 base, leaving 1 base not matched to a gene. The CDR3 coding sequence is TGTGCCAGCAGCGGGACTAGCGGGAACACCGGGGAGCTGTTTTTT. This translates into CASSGTSGNTGELFF.

The chain carries TRBV29-1 and TRBJ1-1; D not certain. CDR1 is SQVTM, CDR2 ANQGSEA, per germline. There are 12 residues in the CDR3. V was clipped by 8 bases and J by 6 bases, with 16 bases between them. The CDR3 protein is CSIEGPGPEAFF. The CDR3 DNA reads as TGCAGCATAGAGGGCCCCGGCCCTGAAGCTTTCTTT.

The count of this clone is one. V and J are TRBV30 and TRBJ2-2; D is unresolved. Deletions cut 5 bases from V and 3 bases from J, with 13 bases between. CDR1 and CDR2 (germline): GTSNPN, SVGIG (reference sequence). The CDR3 has 14 amino acids. CDR3 in DNA: TGTGCCTGGGAGTATGGTAGTTACACCGGGGAGCTGTTTTTT. Translation gives CAWEYGSYTGELFF.

The J gene is TRBJ1-5, the V gene TRBV28; 7 positions match TRBD1. V lost 5 bases and J lost 5; bases outside the gene matches: 6. This CDR3 contains 14 residues. Germline V gene lookup returns CDR1 MDHEN and CDR2 SYDVKM. CDR3 DNA sequence: TGTGCCAGCAGTCGAGGACAGGTTCATCAGCCCCAGCATTTT. This gives the protein CASSRGQVHQPQHF. The whole variable domain, filled in from reference TRBV28 and TRBJ1-5, reads DVKVTQSSRYLVKRTGEKVFLECVQDMDHENMFWYRQDPGLGLRLIYFSYDVKMKEKGDIPEGYSVSREKKERFSLILESASTNQTSMYLCASSRGQVHQPQHFGDGTRLSIL.

This clone has a single count. The rearrangement joins TRBV30 to TRBJ1-3, with a weak D call TRBD1 (5 bases). V lost 3 bases, J lost 2 bases, and 20 bases lay in between. The CDR3 contains 17 residues. CDR1 is GTSNPN, CDR2 SVGIG, per germline (reference sequence). CDR3 DNA: TGTGCCTGGAGCGAGCCATGGGGGGGTCCGACTGGAAACACCATATATTTT. Translated, it gives CAWSEPWGGPTGNTIYF.

This clone was counted once. In DNA form, the CDR3 reads TGTGCCAGTAGTATTAGTCTCGTCACGAACACCGGGGAGCTGTTTTTT. Encoded protein: CASSISLVTNTGELFF. The chain joins TRBV19 to TRBJ2-2; D gene ambiguous. Trimming took 3 bases from V and 0 from J, leaving 11 bases between them. CDR3 length: 16 amino acids. Germline V gene data show CDR1 as LNHDA and CDR2 as SQIVND (reference sequence).